This T cell receptor (beta chain) comes out of a study of control samples from healthy donors and cancer patients (dated by TCRdb to 2020 to 2022). The method behind the library was the immunoSEQ multiplex PCR assay. The table comes from immuneACCESS by way of TCRdb, which keeps in-frame sequences with V and J called. Part of the clones is missing from these tables; in studies checked, under half for an unresolved V gene and the rest for unknown reasons. The sample yields approximately 70,000 clones; around 82% were counted once. Of the sample, about 26% is held by the ten largest clones. As encoded in the germline V gene, CDR1 is MNHEY while CDR2 is SVGAGI. The cysteine opens and the phenylalanine closes a CDR3 of 12 amino acids. Only the CDR3 region is kept as DNA, spanning 36 bases read in frame from base 1. The junction shows trimming of 10 bases on V and 4 bases on J, plus 12 bases between the germline ends.

In this sample, this clone turned up once. What this receptor recognizes is not known. No base quality values were provided; no much bigger clone lies one nucleotide off. The sequenced sample was blood. This TCR derives from a man aged 50-60 years in good health. The chain is assembled from TRBV6-5 and TRBJ2-3; no confident D gene assignment can be made. The sequence in DNA is TGTGCCATTAGAACGAGCTCAGATACGCAGTATTTT. Its translation is CAIRTSSDTQYF.